This T cell receptor beta chain derives from a study of blood T cell repertoires in COVID-19. The method was immunoSEQ multiplex PCR; TCRdb's version includes in-frame clones alone and lacks a portion of them. The table records about 110,000 clones, 87% of them present only once. Trimming left V 4 bases short and J 3 bases short, with 7 bases between. The CDR3 covers 13 residues. Per the germline V gene, CDR1 is SGHRS and CDR2 is YFSETQ. This clone was observed once. The receptor's source is a human donor in a cohort sampled during active COVID-19. This rearrangement joins TRBV5-1 to TRBJ2-2, with unresolved D. Specimen: peripheral blood. The CDR3 here is CASSPVDTGELFF. The DNA of the CDR3 is TGCGCCAGCAGCCCTGTCGACACCGGGGAGCTGTTTTTT.